This entry concerns a single T cell receptor beta chain. It has no known antigen specificity. Per-base quality was not reported, and no clone a single base away is much larger than it. CDR1 is given as MNHEY and CDR2 as SMNVEV, both from the germline V gene (reference sequence). The V end gives up 0 bases and the J end 0 bases, leaving 5 bases in the junction not matched to a gene. CDR3 length: 16 amino acids, cysteine to phenylalanine. Solely the CDR3 DNA is kept, with 48 bases framed from the first base. The approximately 41 donors, aged 6 to 90 years, were systemically healthy Caucasian individuals from Russia. Each donor gave roughly 9.5 milliliters of peripheral blood, collected into EDTA-treated Vacutainer tubes. Ficoll-Paque density-gradient centrifugation was used to isolate PBMCs, with at least 7 million per sample. Total RNA, at least 5 micrograms per sample, was extracted from PBMCs with Trizol reagent. The percentages of naive CD45RAhigh/CD27high T cells were determined by flow cytometry on a PBMC aliquot from every donor.

The library was prepared using 5' RACE. Sequencing relied on an Illumina HiSeq 2500. The second PCR ran for about 7 to 11 cycles and used a J-beta primer mix along with a sample-barcoded 5' primer. Each TCR beta cDNA molecule received a unique molecular identifier from a template-switch 5' adaptor carrying 12 random nucleotides. Each sample yielded at least 2.5 million CDR3-containing paired-end reads. All of the RNA was converted into first-strand cDNA using the Mint cDNA synthesis kit, with a TRBC-specific oligonucleotide serving as the primer. Following uracil-DNA glycosylase treatment, all cDNA underwent a first 18-cycle PCR with the universal primers M1SS and BC2_uni_R. The published analysis was carried out like this. Each sample was normalized by randomly selecting 1 million high-quality reads, each carrying a distinct molecular identifier. Instead of being binned into consensus sequences, reads that shared molecular identifiers were thrown out. MiTCR, set to a Q25 quality threshold and the strictest error-elimination algorithm, was used for CDR3 identification, clonotype clustering and error correction. Lower-bound total TCR beta diversity was estimated with a nonparametric unseen species model using Euler transformation. TCRdb itself trimmed the public reads at Q25 with fastp, ran MiXCR and retained productive beta chains. Rows are unified per CDR3 protein, each entry keeping the most common DNA and genes. The V and J calls and clone size come from TCRdb's table, not from the authors' own analysis. Present in this sample are nearly 1 million distinct CDR3 sequences, about 51% of which were seen just once. The biggest ten clones account for 20% to 25% of the sample.

This sample was taken from a study of blood T cells in healthy people across ages (dated by TCRdb to about 2015). With respect to the entire study: In model experiments, template switching captured roughly one uniquely barcoded TCR beta cDNA molecule for every two T cells. The study measured age-related changes in TCR beta repertoire diversity using deep sequencing normalized with unique cDNA molecular identifiers. Two additional independent replicas of 1 million unique cDNA reads from the same blood draw were analyzed for two donors (one aged 18 to 29 and one aged 80 or older). To avoid experimental bias, donors of different ages were spread randomly across the sequencing lanes. The donors were split into four age groups: young (average around 17 years), middle-aged (about 40), aged (more than 55) and long-lived (approximately 89).

What the research found in general, with its limitations: The percentage of naive T cells measured by flow cytometry correlated strongly with observed TCR beta diversity. Bulk unsorted PBMC profiling prevented conclusive comparison of naive and antigen-experienced compartments. Compared with the aged group, the long-lived group had more naive CD4+ T cells, fewer expanded clones and increased TCR diversity, suggesting age selection. Because donor CMV infection status was unknown, age-related changes in expanded clonotypes were potentially confounded. As age increased, observed TCR beta diversity per million T cells dropped in a roughly linear way, and a significant reduction was already evident by age about 40. Total diversity estimates from one million sequenced T cells were considered lower bounds and underestimates.

The source is a woman in her sixties or seventies in good health. Sequenced material: blood. The chain uses TRBV27 and TRBJ2-7, with TRBD1 matching 7 junction bases. The sequenced DNA: TGTGCCAGCAGTTTATCTGGGACAGTAAACTCCTACGAGCAGTACTTC. It codes for CASSLSGTVNSYEQYF.